The following is a T cell receptor (beta chain) sequence with its context. This clonotype was seen ten or more times. Which antigen it targets is not known. Base-call qualities are not available, and no considerably larger clone is one nucleotide away. The sample's time point label is to be understood as: sample taken at primary tumor resection. The donors were 72 patients from the lung TRACERx cohort who had early-stage, untreated non-small cell lung cancer. For TCR sequencing, whole RNA was extracted from tumor and nontumor lung tissue, or from cryopreserved PBMC samples, and no cell sorting was done. Only patients for whom sufficient RNA was available from at least two tumor regions were selected for TCR sequencing. The sample comes from a study of spatial heterogeneity in lung cancer (dated by TCRdb to the late 2010s). With regard to the full study: More beta-chain than alpha-chain transcripts were consistently detected, likely reflecting higher beta-chain transcript abundance. In non-small cell lung cancer, the study quantitatively compared TCR alpha and beta repertoires across several tumor regions, matched nontumor lung, and blood. Nonsynonymous mutation counts, determined by whole-exome sequencing of tumor tissue, were related to TCR repertoire features. Both alpha and beta chains were TCR-sequenced in hundreds of tumor regions, approximately 64 matched nontumor lung samples and approximately 50 PBMC samples obtained at surgery. In the raw uncorrected reads, each unique combination of TCR and UMI appeared more than ten times on average.

General findings and caveats noted by the study authors: Ubiquitous expanded tumor TCRs showed up in blood more often at tumor resection than at routine follow-up. Additional single-cell paired TCR alpha and beta sequencing was considered necessary to confirm, at a functional level, the hypothesis that regional TCRs recognize regional mutations.

Receptors were amplified or captured by 5' RACE. The reads were generated on a NextSeq 500. In the TCR library protocol, a unique molecular identifier was attached to each TCR cDNA molecule so that PCR and sequencing errors could be corrected. The source study handled its data this way. TCR identification, UMI-based error correction and CDR3 extraction were performed with Decombinator tools. TCRs above a frequency of 2 per 1,000, corresponding to the top 1% of the tumor frequency distribution, were defined as expanded. Rényi diversity was computed with the R vegan package after subsampling each repertoire 100 times to 5,000 TCRs. CDR3 similarity networks were built from amino acid triplet string-kernel similarity, with CDR3s being connected when pairwise similarity was above 0.82. TCRdb cleaned the public reads at Q25 with fastp, built clones with MiXCR and kept in-frame beta chains. A single entry per CDR3 protein holds the most common genes and DNA from its merged rows. The V and J calls shown here were made by TCRdb, not taken from the authors' results. Counted in this sample were around 41,000 distinct CDR3 sequences; under 7.5% of them appeared once. The top ten hold around 42% of the sample.

The sequenced sample was PBMCs, obtained at surgery. The TCR was taken from a female donor with early-stage non-small cell lung cancer.

This receptor has the CDR3 CASSLETATSTDTQYF. The DNA sequence reads TGTGCCAGCAGCTTAGAAACAGCAACTAGCACAGATACGCAGTATTTT. The chain couples TRBV7-9 to TRBJ2-3; no D segment can be confidently identified. The germline V gene (reference sequence) provides CDR1 SEHNR and CDR2 FQNEAQ. V lost 1 base and J lost 0 bases; the stretch between them is 11 bases long. Counted from cysteine to phenylalanine, this CDR3 has 16 amino acids. The kept DNA is CDR3 alone, 48 bases in frame from the first base. This CDR3, with the reference TRBV7-9 and TRBJ2-3 proteins standing in past its ends, gives the full variable domain DTGVSQNPRHKITKRGQNVTFRCDPISEHNRLYWYRQTLGQGPEFLTYFQNEAQLEKSRLLSDRFSAERPKGSFSTLEIQRTEQGDSAMYLCASSLETATSTDTQYFGPGTRLTVL.